The entry below gives a single T cell receptor (beta chain) sequence along with its context. Its antigen is not known. This sample is drawn from a study of T cell responses to AZD1222 COVID-19 vaccine. Study-wide results and caveats: Unmutated variant regions are reportedly targeted by nearly half of spike-specific TCRs. The sample set comprised mostly white British donors with more females, and clonal diversity was possibly underestimated. Repertoires in all cases were sampled only once the peak T cell response had passed.

Libraries were prepared by immunoSEQ multiplex PCR; TCRdb keeps only in-frame clonotypes and omits some of them. The sample includes tens of thousands of clones, approximately 91% of them seen just once. The clonotype comes from an adult in good health. Sample: peripheral blood, taken on day 0 of AZD1222 vaccination.

The CDR3 is CASSVGEPYSGANVLTF. The CDR3 nucleotides are TGTGCCAGTAGTGTGGGGGAACCATACTCTGGGGCCAACGTCCTGACTTTC. The gene calls are TRBV19 and TRBJ2-6, with D perhaps matching TRBD1 or TRBD2 (5 bases each). V was clipped by 5 bases and J by 0 bases, with 14 bases between them. CDR3 length: 17 amino acids. Germline-derived CDR1 and CDR2 are LNHDA and SQIVND (reference sequence).